Here is one TCR beta chain with its context. The antigen this receptor binds is unknown. No much larger clonotype is one base removed from it; base qualities were not supplied. Receptor libraries were prepared by the immunoSEQ multiplex PCR assay. Regarding the original processing steps: A statistical classification framework was built to diagnose cytomegalovirus status from the catalog of TCR beta chain sequences. TCRdb limited this immuneACCESS table to in-frame rearrangements with V and J called. A share of clones is missing; checked studies link under half to unresolved V genes, and the rest is unexplained. The V and J calls and the clone size are those of that table, but D and trimming were determined from the DNA. Here the sample has some 110,000 clones; roughly nine tenths occur a single time. The ten most abundant clones make up 4% of the sample. This specimen comes from a study of cytomegalovirus exposure and HLA in healthy donors (dated by TCRdb to 2016 to 2017). Regarding the study in general: According to a later analysis, the 120 or so validation repertoires were produced on the same platform as the 666 repertoires of the first cohort. In addition to the first cohort of roughly 700 subjects, a separate validation cohort of under 150 different subjects was used. The study aimed to test whether signatures of past pathogen exposure could be identified by cataloging public T cell receptors. High-throughput TCR immunosequencing, statistical association of individual TCRs with disease status, and machine learning were combined to predict cytomegalovirus infection status.

The study at large found these results: In both the original and validation cohorts, the classifier was reported to diagnose cytomegalovirus status with high specificity and sensitivity. A total of 164 TCR beta chains were listed by the study as associated with cytomegalovirus. The validation cohort had no HLA typing available for a later analysis, so co-occurrence within that cohort was assessed over all 110 or so repertoires. A later analysis found that TCRs clustered in the first cohort also tended to co-occur in the 120 validation repertoires, with 94% of cluster scores above 0. While some public TCRs were present in many individuals, most TCR sequences turned up only very rarely across donors. Three of the identified cytomegalovirus-associated TCR beta chains were confirmed in vitro to be specific for cytomegalovirus antigens. The authors suggested that the approach could potentially be extended to other disease states and immunological phenotypes.

V is cut by 11 bases and J by 5 bases, and the space between the germline ends is 24 bases. Including the terminal cysteine and phenylalanine, the CDR3 comprises 15 residues. CDR3 DNA is the only sequence kept; it has 45 bases, read in frame from the first base. CDR1 is given as MNHNS and CDR2 as SASEGT, both from the germline V gene. Separate from the approximately 700-subject first cohort, the validation cohort of 90 to 150 subjects was the group to which the donors belonged. The clonotype comes from a woman between 18 and 30 years old in good health and CMV-seropositive. Material: PBMCs. Recombination joined TRBV6-1 with TRBJ2-5, with a tentative D gene TRBD2 over 6 matching bases. The sequenced DNA: TGTGCCGGGGGGATGGGGAGGAGGTTGAGGGAGACCCAGTACTTC. This translates into CAGGMGRRLRETQYF.